Below, 27 T cell receptor beta chains from the same sample are listed, as sequenced in a study of blood T cells in healthy people across ages. A second PCR of roughly 7 to 11 cycles used a sample-barcoded 5' primer and a J-beta primer mix. One entry per CDR3 protein, called by TCRdb with MiXCR from the 5' RACE reads. The table lists 800,000 or so distinct CDR3 sequences, about 59% of them singletons. Material: blood. These receptors all stem from a man aged 25 to 40 in good health.

The chain carries TRBV20-1 and TRBJ1-4; 7 bases are a match to TRBD1. CDR1 is DFQATT and CDR2 is SNEGSKA in the germline V gene (reference sequence). The CDR3 consists of 14 residues. V shed 5 bases and J 8 bases; nucleotides not matched to a gene: 11. The CDR3 nucleotides read TGCAGTGCTTGGGCCACAGGGGATGGGGAAAAACTGTTTTTT. Its protein is CSAWATGDGEKLFF.

V is TRBV2 and J is TRBJ2-1; D may be TRBD1 (5 bases). CDR1 SNHLY and CDR2 FYNNEI come from the germline V gene. The CDR3 consists of 13 residues. Trimming stripped 2 bases from V and 9 bases from J, with 11 bases between. CDR3 in amino acids: CASSEFTTAEQFF. The CDR3 DNA follows: TGTGCCAGCAGTGAATTTACGACAGCTGAGCAGTTCTTC. The full variable domain, its missing parts supplied by reference TRBV2 and TRBJ2-1, is EPEVTQTPSHQVTQMGQEVILRCVPISNHLYFYWYRQILGQKVEFLVSFYNNEISEKSEIFDDQFSVERPDGSNFTLKIRSTKLEDSAMYFCASSEFTTAEQFFGPGTRLTVL.

This chain connects TRBV5-1 to TRBJ2-2; D call uncertain. The CDR3 covers 15 residues. V lost 1 base and J 5 bases, leaving 12 bases between the germline ends. Per the germline V gene, CDR1 is SGHRS and CDR2 is YFSETQ. The CDR3 is CASSLLPDGTGELFF. DNA for the CDR3: TGCGCCAGCAGCTTGTTGCCGGATGGGACCGGGGAGCTGTTTTTT.

This clonotype has more than one count but fewer than ten. This chain joins TRBV2 and TRBJ2-3; 11 bases fit TRBD2. This CDR3 has 16 residues. V was clipped by 4 bases and J by 5 bases; unmatched bases: 8. CDR1 and CDR2 (germline): SNHLY, FYNNEI. The chain's CDR3 is CASSVALAGGGDTQYF. The CDR3 DNA reads TGTGCCAGCAGTGTTGCGCTAGCGGGGGGTGGAGATACGCAGTATTTT.

The chain joins TRBV7-8 to TRBJ2-3; the D call may be TRBD1 or TRBD2 (5 bases each). This CDR3 spans 16 amino acids. Germline loops: CDR1 SGHVS, CDR2 FQNEAQ. V was trimmed by 1 base and J by 4 bases, leaving 15 bases between them. This CDR3 reads CASSLGEFRGADTQYF. Written as DNA, the CDR3 is TGTGCCAGCAGCTTAGGGGAGTTTAGAGGGGCAGATACGCAGTATTTT.

V and J are TRBV4-2 and TRBJ1-1; tentatively, D is TRBD1 (5 bases). CDR3 length: 16 residues. From germline, CDR1 is LGHNA and CDR2 YNFKEQ. Trimming cost V 0 bases and J 0 bases, with 11 bases left between them. DNA for the CDR3: TGTGCCAGCAGCCAAGATGAAGGGGCTTTGAACACTGAAGCTTTCTTT. This translates into CASSQDEGALNTEAFF.

The chain uses TRBV20-1 and TRBJ1-1; D is unclear. This CDR3 comprises 11 residues. Germline loops: CDR1 DFQATT, CDR2 SNEGSKA (reference sequence). V lost 1 base and J lost 4, with 4 bases in between. The CDR3 loop reads CSARGFTEAFF. The CDR3 coding sequence is TGCAGTGCTAGAGGTTTCACTGAAGCTTTCTTT.

The rearrangement links TRBV20-1 to TRBJ2-4; D might be TRBD1 or TRBD2, each matching 5 bases. The tail of the sequence fits TRBJ2-7 better, so the J call may be wrong. CDR3 length equals 13 residues. CDR1 and CDR2 (germline): DFQATT, SNEGSKA (reference sequence). This chain's CDR3 is CSAWDGPTDEQYF. The CDR3 region has the DNA TGCAGTGCCTGGGACGGACCTACAGACGAGCAGTACTTC.

The chain links TRBV6-1 to TRBJ1-2; TRBD1 might be the D (5 bases). This CDR3 is 13 amino acids long. CDR1 is MNHNS, CDR2 SASEGT, per germline. With 8 bases removed from V and 3 bases from J, the gap between germline ends came to 13 bases. The CDR3 spells CASPGQWDYGYTF. The CDR3 DNA sequence: TGTGCCAGCCCAGGACAATGGGACTATGGCTACACCTTC.

Remarks on this clonotype: This may come from a read error, since a much larger clone is one base off. The chain joins TRBV28 to TRBJ1-2, with 7 nucleotides matching TRBD1. The CDR3 has 20 amino acids. Germline V gene data show CDR1 as MDHEN and CDR2 as SYDVKM. V lost 5 bases, J lost 3 bases, and 24 bases stayed unmatched. Written as DNA, the CDR3 is TGTGCCAGCAGTCTCACACCGGGACAGAGAATCGTAGGGTTCGACTATGGCTACACCTTC. Protein sequence: CASSLTPGQRIVGFDYGYTF.

The chain recombines TRBV5-1 with TRBJ2-7; 10 nucleotides align to TRBD1. CDR1 is SGHRS, CDR2 YFSETQ, per germline. After removal of 7 bases from V and 1 base from J, the junction contained 8 bases not matched to a gene. This CDR3 has 15 residues. Here the CDR3 reads CASRTWTGGSYEQYF. As DNA, the CDR3 is TGCGCCAGCCGGACCTGGACAGGGGGTTCCTACGAGCAGTACTTC.

The V gene is TRBV7-9, the J gene TRBJ2-7, with 12 bases that match TRBD2. V shed 1 base and J 0 bases; nucleotides not matched to a gene: 4. The CDR3 extends over 17 amino acids. Germline V CDR1 and CDR2: SEHNR, FQNEAQ (reference sequence). The CDR3 coding sequence is TGTGCCAGCAGCTTAGGACTAGCGGGGGAGTCCTCCTACGAGCAGTACTTC. This codes for CASSLGLAGESSYEQYF.

The V call is TRBV7-3, the J call TRBJ2-3; the D gene is possibly TRBD2 (6 bases). V was clipped by 4 bases and J by 5 bases, with 16 bases between them. The CDR3 contains 15 residues. The germline V gene encodes CDR1 SGHTA and CDR2 FQGTGA. DNA of the CDR3: TGTGCCAGCAGCTCATCAGGAGCGGGTGGAGATACGCAGTATTTT. Residues: CASSSSGAGGDTQYF.

This clonotype was found a few times. The DNA of the CDR3 is TGCGCCAGCAGCCAAGAGAGGGATACTAGCACAGATACGCAGTATTTT. As protein: CASSQERDTSTDTQYF. J is TRBJ2-3 and V is TRBV4-3; tentatively, D is TRBD2 (5 bases). CDR3 size: 16 residues. V was clipped by 0 bases and J by 0 bases, with 10 bases between them. Germline V gene lookup returns CDR1 LGHNA and CDR2 YSLEER.

The chain combines TRBV11-2 with TRBJ2-1; 9 bases line up with TRBD2. Germline V gene sequence: CDR1 SGHAT, CDR2 FQNNGV. This CDR3 has 17 amino acids. V was clipped by 0 bases and J by 8 bases; unmatched bases: 11. In nucleotides, the CDR3 is TGTGCCAGCAGCTTAGATACGCTTAGCGGGAGCTCCTATGAGCAGTTCTTC. Its protein is CASSLDTLSGSSYEQFF.

V is TRBV20-1 and J is TRBJ2-4; 7 bases line up with TRBD1. CDR3 length equals 15 residues. The germline V gene has CDR1 DFQATT and CDR2 SNEGSKA (reference sequence). V trimming: 3 bases; J trimming: 2 bases; junction bases outside the gene matches: 7. CDR3 region: CSARTTGRTKNIQYF. CDR3 bases: TGCAGTGCTAGGACGACAGGGCGGACCAAAAACATTCAGTACTTC.

The CDR3 spells CASIFIDRFSYNSPLHF. CDR3 sequence (DNA): TGTGCCAGTATTTTTATCGACAGGTTCTCCTATAATTCACCCCTCCACTTT. This chain connects TRBV11-3 to TRBJ1-6, with D possibly being TRBD1 (6 bases). V lost 9 bases, J lost 0 bases, and 18 bases lay in between. CDR3 length: 17 amino acids. The V gene's germline CDR1 is SGHNT and CDR2 YENEEA.

This clonotype was observed a few times. The chain uses TRBV7-9 and TRBJ2-1, with TRBD1 matching 9 bases. The J call is doubtful: the DNA matches TRBJ2-7 better. Germline-derived CDR1 and CDR2 are SEHNR and FQNEAQ (reference sequence). The CDR3 is 13 residues long. The CDR3 sequence is CASRAGTGSEQYF. In DNA, the CDR3 is TGTGCCAGCAGGGCCGGGACAGGGAGCGAGCAGTACTTC.

This clonotype has only one observation. The chain combines TRBV15 with TRBJ2-5; TRBD2 matches at 9 bases. The DNA end is a closer match to TRBJ2-1, so the J assignment may be wrong. Germline lookup yields CDR1 LNHNV and CDR2 YYDKDF (reference sequence). The CDR3 has 15 amino acids. The CDR3 sequence: CATSTSGAYQETQFF. As DNA, the CDR3 is TGTGCCACCAGCACTAGCGGGGCCTACCAAGAGACCCAGTTCTTC.

The sample holds many counts of this clonotype. The chain couples TRBV7-9 to TRBJ2-1, with TRBD2 as a possible D gene (7 bases). Trimming took 5 bases from V and 4 from J, leaving 15 bases between them. Looked up from germline, CDR1 is SEHNR and CDR2 is FQNEAQ (reference sequence). This CDR3 spans 15 amino acids. CDR3 region: CASSPEGGLYNEQFF. CDR3 nucleotide sequence: TGTGCCAGCAGCCCCGAGGGGGGGCTATACAATGAGCAGTTCTTC.

CDR3 sequence reads: CSASFQGAGVTYEQYF. DNA of the CDR3: TGCAGTGCTTCCTTCCAGGGGGCAGGAGTGACCTACGAGCAGTACTTC. The gene calls are TRBV20-1 and TRBJ2-7, with 8 bases aligning to TRBD1. Germline values: CDR1 DFQATT, CDR2 SNEGSKA (reference sequence). There are 16 residues in the CDR3. Unmatched junction bases numbered 14, after V lost 5 bases and J lost 2 bases.

The rearrangement links TRBV27 to TRBJ2-3; unclear D gene. The length of the CDR3 is 13 residues. CDR1 is MNHEY, CDR2 SMNVEV, per germline (reference sequence). The V end lost 5 bases, the J end lost 7 bases, and 13 bases lay between the germline ends. CDR3 DNA: TGTGCCAGCAGTAGATCCTCAGTAAATACGCAGTATTTT. It translates to CASSRSSVNTQYF.

The J gene is TRBJ2-7, the V gene TRBV4-2; 9 bases fit TRBD1. CDR1 and CDR2 from the germline V gene are LGHNA and YNFKEQ. The CDR3 is 15 amino acids. The V segment lost 3 bases and the J segment 5 bases; nucleotides outside the gene matches: 8. The CDR3 sequence: CASSQDNRGPDEQYF. Here the CDR3 DNA reads TGTGCCAGCAGCCAGGACAACAGGGGGCCGGACGAGCAGTACTTC.

The chain combines TRBV12-3 or TRBV12-4 with TRBJ2-5; D is possibly TRBD1 or TRBD2 (5 bases each). TRBJ2-7 matches the DNA end more closely, so the J call is doubtful. CDR3 length: 11 amino acids. The CDR3 loop is CASRGVHEQYF. Written as DNA, the CDR3 is TGTGCCAGCAGGGGGGTCCACGAGCAGTACTTC.

This clonotype has just a few counts. The V gene is TRBV4-2, the J gene TRBJ2-3; TRBD2 aligns across 10 bases. J gave up 9 bases and V 4 bases, and 10 bases lay outside the gene matches. The CDR3 is made up of 15 amino acids. Germline CDR1 is LGHNA and CDR2 is YNFKEQ. This CDR3 reads CASSPGSGGAETQYF. The CDR3 bases are TGTGCCAGCAGCCCTGGGAGCGGGGGGGCCGAGACGCAGTATTTT.

There are a few counts of this clonotype. The gene calls are TRBV5-1 and TRBJ2-3; D call uncertain. Germline V lookup: CDR1 SGHRS, CDR2 YFSETQ. The CDR3 spans 16 residues. V lost 0 bases and J 6 bases, leaving 17 bases between the germline ends. The CDR3 loop reads CASSLESAFVGDTQYF. The CDR3 bases are TGCGCCAGCAGCTTGGAATCGGCTTTCGTAGGGGATACGCAGTATTTT. Using reference TRBV5-1 and TRBJ2-3 for the parts outside the CDR3, the full variable domain is KAGVTQTPRYLIKTRGQQVTLSCSPISGHRSVSWYQQTPGQGLQFLFEYFSETQRNKGNFPGRFSGRQFSNSRSEMNVSTLELGDSALYLCASSLESAFVGDTQYFGPGTRLTVL.

The chain recombines TRBV28 with TRBJ2-1; D not certain. CDR1 and CDR2 (germline): MDHEN, SYDVKM. The V gene lost 8 bases and the J gene lost 10 bases, with 9 bases spanning the gap. This CDR3 comprises 10 residues. The CDR3: CASQRAEQFF. DNA of the CDR3: TGTGCCAGCCAAAGGGCGGAGCAGTTCTTC.